What follows is one T cell receptor (beta chain) and its context. Profiled with immunoSEQ multiplex PCR; TCRdb holds only in-frame clones, not every one. This sample yields about 480,000 clones, of which around 85% are seen a single time; around 13% belongs to the top ten. The data are from a study of Ad26.COV2.S vaccination and SARS-CoV-2 variants. Overall study: The study gave Ad26.COV2.S intramuscularly, once or twice 56 days apart.

Treatment meaning: around 19 received Ad26.COV2.S at low or high dose, single or two shots; five or six received placebo; per-sample allocation not given. Samples analyzed were those drawn on day 63 after the first vaccine or placebo injection. This receptor was obtained from a person between 18 and 59 years old who received the Ad26.COV2.S COVID-19 vaccine or a placebo. Source: peripheral blood, taken in a trial of Ad26.COV2.S vaccine versus placebo.

The DNA of the CDR3 is TGTGCCAGCAGCTCTTGGCCAGGGGAACATACGCAGTATTTT. Translation gives CASSSWPGEHTQYF. V and J are TRBV5-6 and TRBJ2-3; D might be TRBD1 (6 bases). Germline-derived CDR1 and CDR2 are SGHDT and YYEEEE. V lost 3 bases, J lost 7 bases, and 15 bases lay in between. The CDR3 is 14 residues long.